A single sample gave rise to the 27 T cell receptor beta chains below, sequenced in a study of cytomegalovirus exposure and HLA in healthy donors. Primers for the PCR totalled 60 Vbeta and 13 Jbeta. TCRdb's table, derived via immunoSEQ multiplex PCR, lists solely in-frame clones and lacks some. The sample lists some 190,000 clones; about 77% were seen once. The sample was PBMCs. The receptor source for this set is a woman younger than 45 in good health and CMV-seropositive.

Here the CDR3 DNA reads TGTGCCATCAACCGGGTCCTCGGTCGCACTGAAGCTTTCTTT. Translating gives CAINRVLGRTEAFF. The genes are TRBV10-3 and TRBJ1-1; D not certain. Germline CDR1 and CDR2: ENHRY and SYGVKD. The CDR3 is 14 residues long. The ends were cut back, 7 bases at V and 4 bases at J, with 16 bases in the middle.

The rearrangement links TRBV28 to TRBJ2-7, with a weak D call TRBD1 (6 bases). From germline, CDR1 is MDHEN and CDR2 SYDVKM. V was shortened by 11 bases and J by 4 bases, with 12 bases between the two germline ends. This CDR3 is 11 amino acids long. For the CDR3, the DNA is TGTGCCTCAACACAGGGTTACGAGCAGTACTTC. This gives the protein CASTQGYEQYF.

The J gene is TRBJ1-4, the V gene TRBV28; the D gene is possibly TRBD1 (6 bases). Trimming removed 4 bases from V and 7 bases from J, with 13 bases in between. This CDR3 is built from 14 residues. CDR1 is MDHEN and CDR2 is SYDVKM in the germline V gene. This CDR3 reads CASSSRGIGEKLFF. The CDR3 DNA sequence: TGTGCCAGCAGTTCCAGGGGTATCGGTGAAAAACTGTTTTTT.

This clone was detected a few times. The chain combines TRBV28 with TRBJ2-7; tentative D call: TRBD1 (6 bases). The germline V gene has CDR1 MDHEN and CDR2 SYDVKM. The CDR3 runs to 15 residues. V dropped 3 bases and J dropped 4 bases, with 16 bases sitting between them. DNA for the CDR3: TGTGCCAGCAGTTTCTCGGGACACATTTCGTACGAGCAGTACTTC. It encodes CASSFSGHISYEQYF.

The V and J genes are TRBV4-3 and TRBJ1-2; D ambiguous. The V end was cut by 4 bases, the J end by 8 bases, with 14 bases between. Germline CDR1 reads LGHNA; CDR2 reads YSLEER. CDR3 length: 13 residues. Written as DNA, the CDR3 is TGCGCCAGCAGCCTCCCCGGCGGGTTCGGCTACACCTTC. Amino acids: CASSLPGGFGYTF.

This clone has only one observation. The gene calls are TRBV6-1 and TRBJ2-5; 7 bases fit TRBD2. The CDR3 totals 14 residues. V was pared by 4 bases and J by 3 bases, with 5 bases of the junction left unmatched. The germline V gene has CDR1 MNHNS and CDR2 SASEGT. The CDR3 is CASSGVGGEETQYF. CDR3 nucleotides: TGTGCCAGCAGTGGGGTGGGGGGGGAAGAGACCCAGTACTTC.

The chain combines TRBV29-1 with TRBJ2-7, with TRBD1 matching over 10 bases. Germline lookup yields CDR1 SQVTM and CDR2 ANQGSEA. Germline trimming cut 6 bases from V and 5 bases from J; bases unmatched to any gene: 7. The CDR3 loop spans 13 amino acids. CDR3: CSVVSGTGDEQYF. CDR3 bases: TGCAGCGTCGTTAGTGGGACAGGGGACGAGCAGTACTTC.

The CDR3 DNA sequence: TGCGCCAGCAGCCCGACAGGGATCCAAGAGACCCAGTACTTC. It specifies CASSPTGIQETQYF. V and J are TRBV5-1 and TRBJ2-5; 7 nucleotides line up with TRBD1. CDR1 SGHRS and CDR2 YFSETQ come from the germline V gene. V dropped 4 bases and J dropped 1; count of bases not matched to a gene: 4. This CDR3 region has 14 residues.

The gene calls are TRBV10-3 and TRBJ2-3, with 8 bases that match TRBD2. The CDR3 sequence is 19 residues long. V lost 4 bases and J lost 4; bases outside the gene matches: 19. Germline-derived CDR1 and CDR2 are ENHRY and SYGVKD. The CDR3 reads CAISVASGLSTKRADTQYF. CDR3 in DNA: TGTGCCATCAGTGTGGCTAGCGGGCTCTCGACCAAGCGAGCAGATACGCAGTATTTT.

The chain uses TRBV6-6 and TRBJ1-2; the D gene is possibly TRBD1 (5 bases). V gave up 0 bases and J gave up 2 bases, with 7 bases separating them. The CDR3 runs to 14 residues. Germline V gene lookup returns CDR1 MNHNY and CDR2 SVGAGI (reference sequence). The CDR3 here is CASSYSRGNYGYTF. In nucleotides, the CDR3 is TGTGCCAGCAGTTACTCACGGGGGAACTATGGCTACACCTTC.

The chain uses TRBV7-6 and TRBJ2-7, with a possible D match to TRBD2 (6 bases). Germline lookup yields CDR1 SGHVS and CDR2 FNYEAQ. Trimming removed 8 bases from V and 5 bases from J, with 16 bases in between. The CDR3 has 13 residues. In nucleotides, the CDR3 is TGTGCCAGCGTAACTAGTAGCGGAAACGAGCAGTACTTC. This sequence encodes CASVTSSGNEQYF.

Notes on this clone: The junction and the germline gene differ at one end; a read error may be behind it. The sample holds other DNA sequences that translate to the same CDR3. V gene TRBV29-1 combines with J gene TRBJ2-1; 13 nucleotides agree with TRBD2. Germline values: CDR1 SQVTM, CDR2 ANQGSEA. CDR3 length: 14 amino acids. The CDR3 sequence is CSGRLAGGFNEQFF. CDR3 DNA: TGTAGCGGAAGACTAGCGGGAGGTTTTAATGAGCAGTTCTTC.

The chain couples TRBV19 to TRBJ2-7, with 9 bases that match TRBD2. This CDR3 comprises 13 residues. V lost 11 bases and J lost 3; bases outside the gene matches: 8. CDR1 is LNHDA and CDR2 is SQIVND in the germline V gene (reference sequence). This CDR3 is CASRVAGDYEQYF. CDR3 nucleotides: TGTGCCTCTAGGGTAGCGGGAGACTACGAGCAGTACTTC.

This clone was seen once. Other DNA sequences within the sample encode an identical CDR3. The chain has TRBV9 and TRBJ2-1; 7 bases are a match to TRBD2. V was clipped by 0 bases and J by 1 base; unmatched bases: 1. The CDR3 is made up of 15 amino acids. Germline assignment: CDR1 SGDLS and CDR2 YYNGEE. CDR3 sequence: CASSVGEGSYNEQFF. Written as DNA, the CDR3 is TGTGCCAGCAGCGTAGGGGAGGGGTCCTACAATGAGCAGTTCTTC. Based on the CDR3 plus reference TRBV9 and TRBJ2-1, the full variable domain is DSGVTQTPKHLITATGQRVTLRCSPRSGDLSVYWYQQSLDQGLQFLIQYYNGEERAKGNILERFSAQQFPDLHSELNLSSLELGDSALYFCASSVGEGSYNEQFFGPGTRLTVL.

This clone was counted only a few times. This rearrangement joins TRBV7-2 to TRBJ1-2; weak D call: TRBD1 (6 bases). The CDR3 length is 15 residues. V lost 5 bases, J lost 3 bases, and 16 bases lay in between. Germline CDR1 is SGHTA and CDR2 is FQGNSA. The CDR3 DNA reads TGTGCCAGCAGCCCTAGGTCCAGGGGAGACTATGGCTACACCTTC. As protein: CASSPRSRGDYGYTF.

J is TRBJ2-7 and V is TRBV7-9, with D tentatively TRBD1 (5 bases). Germline CDR1 SEHNR, CDR2 FQNEAQ (reference sequence). The V end was cut by 3 bases, the J end by 4 bases, with 10 bases between. The CDR3 totals 13 residues. The CDR3 DNA sequence: TGTGCCAGCAGCTTCTTTGCAGGGTACGAGCAGTACTTC. It encodes CASSFFAGYEQYF.

This clone was found once. The rearrangement links TRBV7-2 to TRBJ2-7; 9 bases line up with TRBD1. J gave up 5 bases and V 7 bases, and 9 bases lay outside the gene matches. Germline values: CDR1 SGHTA, CDR2 FQGNSA. The CDR3 extends over 14 amino acids. Here the CDR3 DNA reads TGTGCCAGCACCATCCGGGACAGGGTCAACGAGCAGTACTTC. Its translation is CASTIRDRVNEQYF.

The rearrangement links TRBV15 to TRBJ2-1; D uncertain. The CDR3 is 13 residues long. V dropped 1 base and J dropped 2 bases, with 3 bases sitting between them. CDR1 LNHNV and CDR2 YYDKDF come from the germline V gene (reference sequence). The CDR3 reads CATSRATYNEQFF. In nucleotides, the CDR3 is TGTGCCACCAGCAGAGCTACCTACAATGAGCAGTTCTTC.

In its sample, this clone was seen once. J is TRBJ1-2 and V is TRBV4-1, with TRBD1 matching 8 bases. The CDR3 contains 14 residues. V dropped 4 bases and J dropped 8; count of bases not matched to a gene: 9. Germline CDR1 reads MGHRA; CDR2 reads YSYEKL. This CDR3 is CASSRLPTGEGYTF. CDR3 DNA sequence: TGCGCCAGCAGCCGCCTACCGACAGGGGAGGGCTACACCTTC.

The genes are TRBV6-6 and TRBJ1-4; TRBD1 might be the D (5 bases). Looked up from germline, CDR1 is MNHNY and CDR2 is SVGAGI (reference sequence). V dropped 5 bases and J dropped 0 bases, with 7 bases sitting between them. This CDR3 spans 14 amino acids. CDR3 in DNA: TGTGCCAGCAGTCTACAGGCAACTAATGAAAAACTGTTTTTT. Its protein product is CASSLQATNEKLFF.

This chain joins TRBV9 and TRBJ1-5; a possible D gene is TRBD1 (5 bases). With 2 bases removed from V and 0 bases from J, the gap between germline ends came to 9 bases. The CDR3 is made up of 15 amino acids. Germline V gene lookup returns CDR1 SGDLS and CDR2 YYNGEE. This CDR3 is CASSVGGFSNQPQHF. The CDR3 DNA sequence: TGTGCCAGCAGCGTTGGGGGGTTTAGCAATCAGCCCCAGCATTTT.

This clone was seen a few times. J is TRBJ1-5 and V is TRBV28; D uncertain. Germline V lookup: CDR1 MDHEN, CDR2 SYDVKM. This CDR3 has 15 amino acids. V was cut by 5 bases and J by 6 bases, with 17 bases left in between. The CDR3 region has the DNA TGTGCCAGCAGTCCTCCCCAAAGCTTCGGTCAGCCCCAGCATTTT. This encodes CASSPPQSFGQPQHF.

The chain recombines TRBV6-1 with TRBJ1-1; 10 bases line up with TRBD1. The CDR3 extends over 16 amino acids. Germline V CDR1 and CDR2: MNHNS, SASEGT. V lost 4 bases, J lost 0 bases, and 5 bases stayed unmatched. The CDR3 spells CASSVGQGGMNTEAFF. The CDR3 nucleotides are TGTGCCAGCAGTGTTGGACAGGGGGGGATGAACACTGAAGCTTTCTTT.

The chain recombines TRBV19 with TRBJ2-5, with TRBD2 matching over 12 bases. This CDR3 comprises 15 residues. V dropped 6 bases and J dropped 0; count of bases not matched to a gene: 2. Germline V gene data show CDR1 as LNHDA and CDR2 as SQIVND (reference sequence). The CDR3 bases are TGTGCCAGTAGCCGGACTAGCGGGAACCAAGAGACCCAGTACTTC. As protein: CASSRTSGNQETQYF. The entire variable domain, with the rest obtained from reference TRBV19 and TRBJ2-5, is as follows: DGGITQSPKYLFRKEGQNVTLSCEQNLNHDAMYWYRQDPGQGLRLIYYSQIVNDFQKGDIAEGYSVSREKKESFPLTVTSAQKNPTAFYLCASSRTSGNQETQYFGPGTRLLVL.

This clone was picked up a small number of times. CDR3 sequence reads: CASSSPQGGGETQYF. The CDR3 nucleotides read TGTGCCAGCAGTTCCCCCCAAGGGGGCGGAGAGACCCAGTACTTC. This chain links TRBV27 with TRBJ2-5; 7 bases align to TRBD1. CDR1 and CDR2 from the germline V gene are MNHEY and SMNVEV (reference sequence). CDR3 length equals 15 residues. The V segment lost 4 bases and the J segment 4 bases; nucleotides outside the gene matches: 9.

The chain uses TRBV19 and TRBJ2-1; 8 bases are a match to TRBD2. Germline lookup yields CDR1 LNHDA and CDR2 SQIVND (reference sequence). CDR3 length: 17 amino acids. Trimming took 3 bases from V and 6 from J; bases not matched to a gene: 13. The DNA for the CDR3 is TGTGCCAGTAGTATGCCTACTTTAGCGGGGCGGCGCAATGAGCAGTTCTTC. Translation gives CASSMPTLAGRRNEQFF.

J is TRBJ2-6 and V is TRBV15; tentative D call: TRBD1 (5 bases). V was clipped by 3 bases and J by 6 bases, with 18 bases between them. CDR3 size: 17 residues. The germline CDR1 and CDR2 sequences are LNHNV and YYDKDF (reference sequence). CDR3 residues: CATSRGTDTAVANVLTF. CDR3 in DNA: TGTGCCACCAGCAGGGGTACGGACACGGCTGTGGCCAACGTCCTGACTTTC.